This paragraph reports one T cell receptor beta chain. Its antigen remains undetermined. No much larger clone is present one base from it, and per-base qualities are unavailable. From a lookup of the germline V gene, CDR1 and CDR2 are SGHTA and FQGNSA. Counted from cysteine to phenylalanine, this CDR3 has 18 amino acids. The only DNA kept is the CDR3, 54 bases in frame from the first base. Trimming takes 4 bases off V and 2 bases off J; junction bases not matched to a gene: 9. The source of the sample is a study of OX40 agonist ivuxolimab in advanced cancers. Regarding the study in general: Ivuxolimab, which targeted the costimulatory receptor OX40 (CD134), was an agonistic, fully human IgG2 monoclonal antibody. Prior anti-PD-1, anti-PD-L1 or anti-CTLA-4 therapy was permitted, and checkpoint inhibitors had been received by under 50% of dose-escalation patients. Among the 52 dose-escalation patients, some 20 had hepatocellular carcinoma, roughly 15 melanoma, 9 renal cell carcinoma and 9 head and neck cancer. Partial responses were achieved by three dose-escalation patients, of whom one had hepatocellular carcinoma and two had cutaneous melanoma. The monotherapy dose-escalation portion (N ≈ 50 patients) of the phase I ivuxolimab trial is reported in the paper. The purpose of peripheral TCRbeta sequencing was to test whether ivuxolimab changed TCR sequence diversity and led to clonal T-cell expansion. Intravenous ivuxolimab was administered to patients every 2 weeks at six dose levels: 0.01, 0.1, 0.3, 1.5, 3 and 10 mg/kg. A male proportion of 82.7% and a mean age of around 60 years, ranging from about 20 to 85, were recorded for the dose-escalation cohort. What the study reported, not specific to this receptor: The antigen specificity of the clonally expanded peripheral T cells was not determined. Low levels of normalized T-cell clonal expansion were also shown by some nonresponding patients. After ivuxolimab, expanded clones were on average more numerous among CD8+ T cells than among CD4+ T cells. In partial responders in the 0.1-3.0 mg/kg groups, normalized peripheral clonal expansion was found to be among the lowest, especially among CD8+ T cells. Clonal expansion of both CD4+ and CD8+ blood T cells was observed from baseline to week 6 at doses 0.1 to 3.0 mg/kg.

The trial excluded patients who had a history of autoimmune disease or were on systemic immunosuppression. Peripheral blood for TCR sequencing was drawn from every dose cohort at baseline, at cycle 4 day 1 and at cycle 7 day 1. The samples were taken from a phase I, first-in-human, multicenter, open-label dose-escalation trial of ivuxolimab. Adults with locally advanced or metastatic melanoma, renal cell, hepatocellular, or head and neck squamous cell carcinoma were enrolled in the trial. CD4+ and CD8+ T cells were sorted separately from peripheral blood before TCR sequencing. Genomic DNA was extracted from sorted cells for sequencing of the TCRbeta CDR3 region. TCRbeta CDR3 regions were sequenced using the immunoSEQ Assay. TCRdb re-hosts the immuneACCESS table, in-frame sequences only. Its copies lack some clones; in the studies checked, an unresolved V gene accounts for under half of them, and the cause for the rest is not known. Here the sample has about 10,000 clones; roughly 70% occur a single time. The ten most abundant clones make up roughly 25% of the sample.

This receptor chain uses TRBV7-2 and TRBJ2-2; the junction holds 11 bases that match TRBD2. This receptor was taken from an adult with an advanced solid tumor such as melanoma, head and neck, liver or kidney cancer. Here the sequenced sample was CD4+ or CD8+ T cells sorted from blood, taken in a trial of the OX40 agonist ivuxolimab. The DNA reads TGTGCCAGCAGCTCCAGGTTGACTAGCGGGACCAACACCGGGGAGCTGTTTTTT. This is translated as CASSSRLTSGTNTGELFF.